This paragraph covers one T cell receptor (beta chain) sequence. Its antigen remains unidentified. This entry belongs to a study of T cell responses to AZD1222 COVID-19 vaccine. In the study overall: Second doses at about 4 or about 12 weeks were pooled. Whole-study findings and limits: It was only a handful of AZD1222 recipients who were seropositive at baseline. Following two doses of AZD1222, Spike-specific TCR breadth and depth rose. The donor cohort was predominantly white British with a female majority, and clonal diversity may have been underestimated.

Sequencing used immunoSEQ multiplex PCR; TCRdb keeps in-frame clones, though not all of them. This sample carries 170,000 or so clones, about nine tenths of them seen once, and the ten largest clones take roughly 3.1%. This CDR3 comprises 13 residues. Trimming shortened V by 0 bases and J by 5 bases, and 10 bases separated the two germline ends. Germline-derived CDR1 and CDR2 are GTSNPN and SVGIG (reference sequence). Source: peripheral blood, taken on day 0 of AZD1222 vaccination. The clonotype originates from an adult in good health. The chain couples TRBV30 to TRBJ1-2, with no clear D. The CDR3 sequence: CAWSVRGKYGYTF. CDR3 coding DNA: TGTGCCTGGAGTGTGCGGGGTAAGTATGGCTACACCTTC.